This entry is about one T cell receptor beta chain. The sample belongs to a study of response to subunit inactivated influenza vaccine. TCRdb reprocessed the RT-PCR reads with MiXCR, giving one entry per CDR3 protein. Of a few hundred thousand distinct CDR3 sequences in the sample, 14% were seen once. This TCR came from a man aged 50 to 60 who received an inactivated influenza vaccine. The specimen comprised PBMCs from blood, sampled approximately 13 days after vaccination.

CDR3 coding DNA: TGTGCCAGCAGCCAAAGGGTACTGGACAACAATGAGCAGTTCTTC. Protein sequence: CASSQRVLDNNEQFF. The chain is built from TRBV3-1 and TRBJ2-1; D is possibly TRBD1 (5 bases). Trimming cost V 2 bases and J 5 bases, with 13 bases left between them. Germline CDR1 and CDR2: LGHDT and YNNKEL (reference sequence). This CDR3 spans 15 amino acids.